A selection of T cell receptor beta chains follows, all from one sample in a study of T cells in Graves' hyperthyroidism and ophthalmopathy. TCRdb re-called the multiplex PCR reads through MiXCR, storing one row per CDR3 protein. The table has roughly 840,000 distinct CDR3 sequences, over 35% seen once. Sequenced sample: blood. Receptors originate from a man younger than 30 with Graves' hyperthyroidism. Both conserved end residues are part of each CDR3. Each record gives: CDR3 protein, CDR3 DNA, V gene, clone size, J gene, D gene. D genes are given only for firm matches. Clone size is shown for a subset of rows, as once, few, many or a class of expanded clone.

CASSVGSGVNEKLFF	TGTGCCAGCAGCGTAGGAAGCGGTGTTAATGAAAAACTGTTTTTT	TRBV9	many	TRBJ1-4	NA
CASTAQVAVVYEQYF	TGTGCCAGCACTGCGCAAGTGGCCGTGGTTTACGAGCAGTACTTC	TRBV2	NA	TRBJ2-7	NA
CSASGGKRNNEQFF	TGCAGTGCTAGCGGGGGTAAGAGGAACAATGAGCAGTTCTTC	TRBV20-1	once	TRBJ2-1	NA
CASSQVQGRREQYF	TGCGCCAGCAGCCAAGTGCAGGGGCGACGAGAGCAGTACTTC	TRBV7-8	NA	TRBJ2-7	NA
CASSVAGTATYEQYF	TGTGCCAGCAGCGTAGCTGGGACAGCTACCTACGAGCAGTACTTC	TRBV9	NA	TRBJ2-7	TRBD1
CASRVRSSSYEQYF	TGTGCCAGCAGGGTCCGTAGCAGCTCCTACGAGCAGTACTTC	TRBV7-9	few	TRBJ2-7	NA
CSARSYRGTTNEKLFF	TGCAGTGCTAGATCATACCGGGGGACGACTAATGAAAAACTGTTTTTT	TRBV20-1	NA	TRBJ1-4	NA
CASSFTGTRVHEQYF	TGTGCCAGCAGTTTCACCGGGACTAGGGTCCACGAGCAGTACTTC	TRBV12-3/TRBV12-4	NA	TRBJ2-7	TRBD2
CASSFTHGDEKLFF	TGTGCCAGCAGTTTTACTCACGGGGATGAAAAACTGTTTTTT	TRBV25-1	NA	TRBJ1-4	NA
CASSLAQGRLNTEAFF	TGCGCCAGCAGCTTGGCCCAGGGACGGTTGAACACTGAAGCTTTCTTT	TRBV5-1	few	TRBJ1-1	NA
CASSLLLTGVVHYEQYF	TGTGCCAGCAGTTTATTGCTGACGGGAGTAGTACACTACGAGCAGTACTTC	TRBV28	NA	TRBJ2-7	NA
CSVEADTQYF	TGCAGCGTTGAGGCAGATACGCAGTATTTT	TRBV29-1	many	TRBJ2-3	NA
CASSSPSGILLYEQYF	TGTGCCAGCAGCTCCCCCTCGGGCATCCTCCTCTACGAGCAGTACTTC	TRBV7-9	NA	TRBJ2-7	NA
CAWTTSQAFF	TGTGCCTGGACCACGTCGCAAGCTTTCTTT	TRBV30	NA	TRBJ1-1	NA
CASFGLYGYTF	TGTGCCAGCTTTGGCCTCTATGGCTACACCTTC	TRBV9	many	TRBJ1-2	NA
CASSAGEGGTEAFF	TGTGCCAGCAGTGCCGGGGAGGGCGGGACTGAAGCTTTCTTT	TRBV6-4	NA	TRBJ1-1	NA
CDSSYSTSEAETQYF	TGTGACAGCAGTTACTCGACAAGCGAGGCGGAGACCCAGTACTTC	TRBV6-6	once	TRBJ2-5	NA
CASSHADSGGEETQYF	TGTGCCAGCAGCCATGCCGACTCTGGGGGTGAAGAGACCCAGTACTTC	TRBV9	NA	TRBJ2-5	NA
CASSQHGTDISYEQYF	TGTGCCAGCAGCCAACACGGAACGGACATTTCCTACGAGCAGTACTTC	TRBV7-2	NA	TRBJ2-7	NA
CASSSGGQGYEQYF	TGTGCCAGCAGCTCCGGAGGACAGGGCTACGAGCAGTACTTC	TRBV7-9	few	TRBJ2-7	TRBD1
CASAEEGRYDQPQHF	TGTGCCAGCGCGGAGGAGGGGCGATATGATCAGCCCCAGCATTTT	TRBV11-2	NA	TRBJ1-5	NA
CASSTGTADEQYF	TGTGCCAGTAGTACTGGGACAGCAGACGAGCAGTACTTC	TRBV19	NA	TRBJ2-7	TRBD1
CSANLEPRGQYF	TGCAGTGCTAACCTAGAGCCCCGGGGGCAGTACTTC	TRBV20-1	many	TRBJ2-7	NA
CSARGSAGELFF	TGCAGTGCTAGAGGGTCGGCCGGGGAGCTGTTTTTT	TRBV20-1	once	TRBJ2-2	NA
CSAMGQGQKKETQYF	TGCAGTGCTATGGGGCAGGGGCAGAAAAAGGAGACCCAGTACTTC	TRBV20-1	few	TRBJ2-5	NA
CATSRDLGQSTHF	TGTGCCACCAGCAGAGATCTCGGACAGAGTACGCATTTT	TRBV15	many	TRBJ1-5	NA
CSGQQGRDTEAFF	TGCAGCGGGCAACAGGGTAGGGACACTGAAGCTTTCTTT	TRBV29-1	many	TRBJ1-1	NA
CASTPTGYYEQYF	TGTGCCTCCACTCCGACAGGGTACTACGAGCAGTACTTC	TRBV2	few	TRBJ2-7	TRBD1
CSARDRRTGPGNTIYF	TGCAGTGCTAGAGATCGGAGGACAGGGCCAGGAAACACCATATATTTT	TRBV20-1	few	TRBJ1-3	TRBD1
CASRLAGGPETQYF	TGTGCCAGCAGGCTAGCGGGGGGGCCGGAGACCCAGTACTTC	TRBV5-8	many	TRBJ2-5	TRBD2
CASSLARGTQYF	TGTGCCAGCAGTTTAGCGCGTGGGACCCAGTACTTC	TRBV7-2	few	TRBJ2-5	NA
CASSIDPPGGRETQYF	TGTGCCAGTAGTATAGATCCCCCGGGGGGGCGAGAGACCCAGTACTTC	TRBV19	NA	TRBJ2-5	TRBD2
CASSATGDYTGELFF	TGTGCCAGCAGCGCGACAGGGGACTACACCGGGGAGCTGTTTTTT	TRBV6-5	NA	TRBJ2-2	TRBD1
CASSSREFRDTQYF	TGTGCCAGCAGTTCTAGGGAATTCCGAGATACGCAGTATTTT	TRBV2	NA	TRBJ2-3	NA
CASSWGQAYGYTF	TGTGCCAGCAGCTGGGGACAGGCCTATGGCTACACCTTC	TRBV6-5	few	TRBJ1-2	TRBD1
CASSHDGTSGANVLTF	TGTGCCAGCAGCCACGACGGCACCTCTGGGGCCAACGTCCTGACTTTC	TRBV9	NA	TRBJ2-6	NA
CSASARGMVDQPQHF	TGCAGTGCTTCAGCTAGGGGGATGGTGGATCAGCCCCAGCATTTT	TRBV20-1	NA	TRBJ1-5	NA
CASSPTRSTSDEQYF	TGTGCCAGCAGCCCCACCCGCTCGACTAGCGACGAGCAGTACTTC	TRBV7-2	few	TRBJ2-7	TRBD2
CATSRGGQASDTQYF	TGTGCCACCAGCAGAGGAGGACAGGCCTCAGATACGCAGTATTTT	TRBV15	NA	TRBJ2-3	TRBD1
CASSDLQGRGNTGELFF	TGTGCCAGCAGTGACCTACAGGGGAGGGGGAACACCGGGGAGCTGTTTTTT	TRBV6-6	NA	TRBJ2-2	NA
CSASGRALDEQYF	TGCAGTGCTAGCGGCAGGGCTTTGGACGAGCAGTACTTC	TRBV20-1	few	TRBJ2-7	NA